This T cell receptor beta chain is drawn from a study of control samples from healthy donors and cancer patients. Looked up from germline, CDR1 is LNHNV and CDR2 is YYDKDF (reference sequence). The CDR3 has 14 residues. Trimming removed 3 bases at V and 1 base at J, with 8 bases between. TCRdb keeps only in-frame clones here, not all; method: immunoSEQ multiplex PCR. The top ten hold 13% to 15% of the sample, which has tens of thousands of clones, roughly nine tenths seen once. The source material was blood. J is TRBJ2-3 and V is TRBV15; tentative D call: TRBD2 (6 bases). The clonotype originates from a woman in her seventies in good health. The CDR3 spells CATSRWGGTDTQYF. The CDR3 region has the DNA TGTGCCACCAGCAGGTGGGGGGGCACAGATACGCAGTATTTT.